Listed below are T cell receptor beta chains from one sample, sequenced in a study of blood T cells in healthy people across ages. In TCRdb, the 5' RACE reads were re-called with MiXCR into one record per CDR3 protein. Among roughly 800,000 distinct CDR3 sequences listed, around 36% were seen once. The sequenced sample consisted of blood. Receptors originate from a man aged 18 to 35 in good health. The CDR3 runs from the conserved cysteine through the conserved F or W. A D gene is named only where the DNA matches it firmly. The size entry is marked missing in some rows and otherwise reads once, few, many or a size class.

cdr3_nt cdr3_aa j_call clone_size v_call d_call
TGTGCCATCAGGACAGGGATGGGAACTGAAGCTTTCTTT CAIRTGMGTEAFF TRBJ1-1 once TRBV10-3 TRBD1
TGCAGCGTTGTGGAGGGGGGCTTTGAAAAACTGTTTTTT CSVVEGGFEKLFF TRBJ1-4 NA TRBV29-1 NA
TGCGCCAGCAGCCAAGTTGTGGGGCTGGGTGAAAAACTGTTTTTT CASSQVVGLGEKLFF TRBJ1-4 few TRBV4-1 NA
TGCAGCGTCCCGGCGGGGCGGGCGCCAAACTATGGCTACACCTTC CSVPAGRAPNYGYTF TRBJ1-2 few TRBV29-1 NA
TGCGCCAGCAGTTCCTCAAACGCTGAAGCTTTCTTT CASSSSNAEAFF TRBJ1-1 NA TRBV5-1 NA
TGCAGTGCTAGTAGCCTCCGAAGCTCCTACAATGAGCAGTTCTTC CSASSLRSSYNEQFF TRBJ2-1 few TRBV20-1 NA
TGCAGTGCTAGAGATGTTAGGGGGATCGATTCACCCCTCCACTTT CSARDVRGIDSPLHF TRBJ1-6 NA TRBV20-1 NA
TGTGCCAGCAGCCGACTTTCGAGCGGCAGGGCTAATTCACCCCTCCACTTT CASSRLSSGRANSPLHF TRBJ1-6 NA TRBV2 NA
TGTGCCAGCAGCGTAGAACTAGCGGGCTACGAGCAGTACTTC CASSVELAGYEQYF TRBJ2-7 few TRBV9 TRBD2
TGTGCCAGCTCACCAGGGACAGGGACTGAGACCCAGTACTTC CASSPGTGTETQYF TRBJ2-5 few TRBV18 TRBD1
TGCAGTGCGACCAGGGTTGTCCACGAGCAGTACTTC CSATRVVHEQYF TRBJ2-7 few TRBV20-1 NA
TGTGCCAGCAGCCCACTGCCCGGGGTCGCTGAAGCTTTCTTT CASSPLPGVAEAFF TRBJ1-1 few TRBV3-1 NA
TGTGCCAGCAGTTACTCTTCAGGGGGCAGGACTGAGCAGTTCTTC CASSYSSGGRTEQFF TRBJ2-1 NA TRBV6-5 TRBD1
TGTGCCAGCAGCCAATTGGGTCCCCCGGGACGTCTCTCCTGCGAGCAGTACTTC CASSQLGPPGRLSCEQYF TRBJ2-7 NA TRBV7-9 NA
TGTGCCAGCAGCCCCAAGACGGGAGGGGCAGCCCTACGTCTTGGCTACACCTTC CASSPKTGGAALRLGYTF TRBJ1-2 few TRBV7-2 NA
TGTGCCAGCTCACCAGAGGTAGCTCTCAATGAGCAGTTCTTC CASSPEVALNEQFF TRBJ2-1 NA TRBV18 NA
TGTGCCAGCAGCCAAGCGCAGGCGATTAACACTGAAGCTTTCTTT CASSQAQAINTEAFF TRBJ1-1 NA TRBV3-1 NA
TGTGCCAGCAGCGCACACGGGGAGAGCACTGAAGCTTTCTTT CASSAHGESTEAFF TRBJ1-1 NA TRBV9 NA
TGTGCCACCAGCAGAGACCGTCACAGGGGCGACGAGCAGTACTTC CATSRDRHRGDEQYF TRBJ2-7 NA TRBV15 TRBD1
TGTGCCAGCAGTGACAACCGGAACTATGGCTACACCTTC CASSDNRNYGYTF TRBJ1-2 NA TRBV2 NA
TGCGCCAGCAGCCTAAAACAGCCCAGCTCCTACAATGAGCAGTTCTTC CASSLKQPSSYNEQFF TRBJ2-1 many TRBV5-1 NA
TGCAGTGCTAGTTTCGGACAGACCTACGAGCAGTACTTC CSASFGQTYEQYF TRBJ2-7 NA TRBV20-1 NA
TGTGCCAGCCAAAAGCGGCTAGCGGTTGACAACACCGGGGAGCTGTTTTTT CASQKRLAVDNTGELFF TRBJ2-2 NA TRBV12-3/TRBV12-4 TRBD2
TGTGCCAGCATTGACAGGGAGGTAATTTCACCCCTCCACTTT CASIDREVISPLHF TRBJ1-6 few TRBV2 TRBD1
TGTGCCAGCAGCCCGGGCTTGCGCGCCAACGTCCTGACTTTC CASSPGLRANVLTF TRBJ2-6 NA TRBV7-9 NA
TGCGCCAGCAGCCTCAACCTGGGGACAGATGGAGAGACCCAGTACTTC CASSLNLGTDGETQYF TRBJ2-5 NA TRBV4-3 TRBD1
TGCAGTGCCCAGAGCACAGATACGCAGTATTTT CSAQSTDTQYF TRBJ2-3 NA TRBV20-1 NA